This TCR beta chain was observed in a study of Graves' ophthalmopathy and Graves' hyperthyroidism. CDR3 length equals 17 residues. V lost 1 base to trimming and J lost 0 bases; unmatched junction nucleotides: 4. The germline gives CDR1 SEHNR, CDR2 FQNEAQ (reference sequence). The sequenced template was RNA, covering the TCR beta CDR3 region. First-round RT-PCR relied on HTBI primers, and a second-round multiplex PCR came next. Each CDR3 protein is one row after TCRdb ran MiXCR on the multiplex PCR reads. This table holds 580,000 or so distinct CDR3 sequences, approximately 37% found once. The sequenced sample was peripheral blood or thyroid tissue (not recorded which). The origin of this receptor is an adult man with Graves' hyperthyroidism. This chain connects TRBV7-9 to TRBJ2-1; 9 nucleotides line up with TRBD2. CDR3 sequence: CASSLVRLADSYNEQFF. In nucleotides, the CDR3 is TGTGCCAGCAGCTTAGTCAGACTAGCGGACTCCTACAATGAGCAGTTCTTC. Full variable domain (remainder filled in from reference TRBV7-9 and TRBJ2-1): DTGVSQNPRHKITKRGQNVTFRCDPISEHNRLYWYRQTLGQGPEFLTYFQNEAQLEKSRLLSDRFSAERPKGSFSTLEIQRTEQGDSAMYLCASSLVRLADSYNEQFFGPGTRLTVL.